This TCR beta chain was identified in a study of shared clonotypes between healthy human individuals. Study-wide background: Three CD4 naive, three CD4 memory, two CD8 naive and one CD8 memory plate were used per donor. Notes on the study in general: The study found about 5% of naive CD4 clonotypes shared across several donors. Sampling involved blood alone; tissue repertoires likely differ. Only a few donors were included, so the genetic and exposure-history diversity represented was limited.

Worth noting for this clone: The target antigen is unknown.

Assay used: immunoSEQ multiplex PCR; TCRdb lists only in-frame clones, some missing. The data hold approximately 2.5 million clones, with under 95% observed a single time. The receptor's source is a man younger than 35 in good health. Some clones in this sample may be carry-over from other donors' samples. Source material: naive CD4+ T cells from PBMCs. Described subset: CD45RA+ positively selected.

The CDR3 loop reads CASSLFQTGGSYEQYF. For the CDR3, the DNA is TGTGCCAGCAGCCTTTTCCAGACAGGGGGATCCTACGAGCAGTACTTC. This sequence joins TRBV5-6 and TRBJ2-7, with 9 bases that match TRBD1. In germline, CDR1 is SGHDT, CDR2 YYEEEE. V lost 4 bases, J lost 1 base, and 9 bases stayed unmatched. This CDR3 spans 16 amino acids.